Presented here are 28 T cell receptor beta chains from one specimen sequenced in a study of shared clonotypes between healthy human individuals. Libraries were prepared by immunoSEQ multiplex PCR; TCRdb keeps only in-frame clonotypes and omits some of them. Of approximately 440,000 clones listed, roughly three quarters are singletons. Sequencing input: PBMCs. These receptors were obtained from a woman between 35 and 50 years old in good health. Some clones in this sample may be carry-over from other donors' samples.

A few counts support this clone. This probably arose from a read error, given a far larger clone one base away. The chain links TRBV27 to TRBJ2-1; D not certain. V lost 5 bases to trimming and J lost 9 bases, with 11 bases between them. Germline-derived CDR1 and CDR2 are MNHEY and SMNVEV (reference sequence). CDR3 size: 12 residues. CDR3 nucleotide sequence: TGTGCCAGCAGTATCGGTATGGGTGAGCAGTTCTTC. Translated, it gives CASSIGMGEQFF.

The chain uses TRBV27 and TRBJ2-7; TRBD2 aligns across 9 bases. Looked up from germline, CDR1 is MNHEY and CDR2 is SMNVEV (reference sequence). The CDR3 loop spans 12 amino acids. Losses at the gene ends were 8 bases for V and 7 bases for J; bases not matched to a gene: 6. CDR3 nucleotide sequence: TGTGCCAGCTCAGCGGGAGGTCGTGAGCAGTACTTC. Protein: CASSAGGREQYF.

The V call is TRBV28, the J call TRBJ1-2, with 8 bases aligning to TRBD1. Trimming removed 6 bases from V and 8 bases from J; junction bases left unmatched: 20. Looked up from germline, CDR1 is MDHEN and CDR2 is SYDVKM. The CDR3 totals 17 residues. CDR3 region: CASSDQDRAIPSAGYTF. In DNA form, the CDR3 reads TGTGCCAGCAGCGACCAGGACAGGGCCATACCCTCGGCCGGCTACACCTTC.

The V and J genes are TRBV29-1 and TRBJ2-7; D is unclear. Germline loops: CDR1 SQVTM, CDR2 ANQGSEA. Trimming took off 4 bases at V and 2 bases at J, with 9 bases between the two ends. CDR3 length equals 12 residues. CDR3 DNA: TGCAGCGTTGCTGTCTACCCCTACGAGCAGTACTTC. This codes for CSVAVYPYEQYF.

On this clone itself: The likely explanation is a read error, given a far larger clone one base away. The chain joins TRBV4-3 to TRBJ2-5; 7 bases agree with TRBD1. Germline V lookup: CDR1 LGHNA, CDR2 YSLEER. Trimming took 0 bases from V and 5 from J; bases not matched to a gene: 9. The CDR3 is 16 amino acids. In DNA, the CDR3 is TGCGCCAGCAGCCAAGAAGCCAGGACAGGCGGTGAGACCCAGTACTTC. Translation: CASSQEARTGGETQYF.

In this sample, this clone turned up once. The CDR3 loop is CASSLGVRLYEQYF. CDR3 in DNA: TGTGCCAGCAGTTTGGGAGTGAGGTTGTACGAGCAGTACTTC. The chain is built from TRBV28 and TRBJ2-7; D may be TRBD2 (5 bases). This CDR3 contains 14 residues. Germline V CDR1 and CDR2: MDHEN, SYDVKM. The V gene lost 3 bases and the J gene lost 4 bases, with 13 bases spanning the gap.

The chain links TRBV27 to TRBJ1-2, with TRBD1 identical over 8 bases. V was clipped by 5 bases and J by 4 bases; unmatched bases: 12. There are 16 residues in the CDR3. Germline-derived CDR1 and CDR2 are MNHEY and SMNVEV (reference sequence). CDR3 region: CASSPAPGQGGYGYTF. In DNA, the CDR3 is TGTGCCAGCAGTCCGGCCCCCGGACAGGGCGGCTATGGCTACACCTTC.

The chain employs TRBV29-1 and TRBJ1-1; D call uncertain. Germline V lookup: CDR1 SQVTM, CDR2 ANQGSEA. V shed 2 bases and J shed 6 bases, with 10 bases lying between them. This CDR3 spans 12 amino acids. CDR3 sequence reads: CSVESGAAEAFF. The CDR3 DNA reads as TGCAGCGTTGAAAGCGGTGCGGCTGAAGCTTTCTTT.

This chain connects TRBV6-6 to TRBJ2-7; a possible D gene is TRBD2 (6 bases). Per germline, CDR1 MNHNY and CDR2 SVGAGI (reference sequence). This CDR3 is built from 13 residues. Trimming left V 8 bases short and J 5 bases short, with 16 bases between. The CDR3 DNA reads TGTGCCAGCTGTAAGACTAGAGGAAACGAGCAGTACTTC. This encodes CASCKTRGNEQYF.

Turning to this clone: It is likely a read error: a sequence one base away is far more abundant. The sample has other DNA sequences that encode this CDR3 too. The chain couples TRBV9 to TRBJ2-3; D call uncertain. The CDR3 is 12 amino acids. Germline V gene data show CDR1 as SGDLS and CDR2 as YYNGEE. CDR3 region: CASSLLLDTQYF. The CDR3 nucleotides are TGTGCCAGCAGCCTCCTACTGGATACGCAGTACTTT. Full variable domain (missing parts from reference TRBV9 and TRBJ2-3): DSGVTQTPKHLITATGQRVTLRCSPRSGDLSVYWYQQSLDQGLQFLIQYYNGEERAKGNILERFSAQQFPDLHSELNLSSLELGDSALYFCASSLLLDTQYFGPGTRLTVL.

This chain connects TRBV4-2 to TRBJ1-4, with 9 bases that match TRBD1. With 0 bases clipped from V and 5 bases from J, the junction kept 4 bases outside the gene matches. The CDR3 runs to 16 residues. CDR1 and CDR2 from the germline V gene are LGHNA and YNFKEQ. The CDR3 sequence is CASSQDPGQGNEKLFF. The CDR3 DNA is TGTGCCAGCAGCCAAGATCCCGGACAGGGGAATGAAAAACTGTTTTTT.

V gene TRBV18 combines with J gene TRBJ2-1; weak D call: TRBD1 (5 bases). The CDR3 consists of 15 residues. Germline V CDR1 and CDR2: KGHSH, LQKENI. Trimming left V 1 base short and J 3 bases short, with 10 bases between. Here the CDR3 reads CASSPRGQGYNEQFF. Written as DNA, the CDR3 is TGTGCCAGCTCACCACGGGGCCAGGGCTACAATGAGCAGTTCTTC.

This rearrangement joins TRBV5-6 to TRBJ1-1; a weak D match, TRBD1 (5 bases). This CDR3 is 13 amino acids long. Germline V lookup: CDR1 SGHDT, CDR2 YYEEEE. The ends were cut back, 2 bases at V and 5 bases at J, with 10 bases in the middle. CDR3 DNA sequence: TGTGCCAGCAGCTTTAGCGGGGCGACTGAAGCTTTCTTT. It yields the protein CASSFSGATEAFF.

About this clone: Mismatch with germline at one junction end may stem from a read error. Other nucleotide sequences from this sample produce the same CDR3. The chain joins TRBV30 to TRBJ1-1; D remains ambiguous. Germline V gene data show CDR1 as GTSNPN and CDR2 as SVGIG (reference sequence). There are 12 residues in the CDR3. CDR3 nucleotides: TGTGCCTGGAGCGTTCGGAACACTGAAGCCTTCTTT. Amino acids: CAWSVRNTEAFF.

CDR3 nucleotides: TGTGCCAGCAGCCAAGAAAGGGGAGGACTAGGGGAGACCCAGTACTTC. Translated, it gives CASSQERGGLGETQYF. The chain is built from TRBV14 and TRBJ2-5; TRBD2 matches 7 bases. The length of the CDR3 is 16 residues. V gave up 0 bases and J gave up 5 bases; unmatched junction bases: 9. Germline values: CDR1 SGHDN, CDR2 FVKESK. The whole variable domain, remainder taken from reference TRBV14 and TRBJ2-5, is EAGVTQFPSHSVIEKGQTVTLRCDPISGHDNLYWYRRVMGKEIKFLLHFVKESKQDESGMPNNRFLAERTGGTYSTLKVQPAELEDSGVYFCASSQERGGLGETQYFGPGTRLLVL.

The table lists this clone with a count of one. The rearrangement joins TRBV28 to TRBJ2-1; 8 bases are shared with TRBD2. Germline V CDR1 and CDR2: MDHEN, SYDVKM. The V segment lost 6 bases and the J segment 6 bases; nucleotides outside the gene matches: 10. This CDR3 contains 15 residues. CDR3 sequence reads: CASRVTGGVVNEQFF. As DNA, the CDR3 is TGTGCCAGCAGGGTAACGGGAGGGGTGGTCAATGAGCAGTTCTTC.

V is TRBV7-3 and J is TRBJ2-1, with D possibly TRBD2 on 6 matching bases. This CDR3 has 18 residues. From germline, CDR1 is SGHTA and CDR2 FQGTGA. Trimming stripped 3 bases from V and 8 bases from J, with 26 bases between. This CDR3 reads CASSFWPPRDSNYDEQFF. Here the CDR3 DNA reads TGTGCCAGCAGCTTCTGGCCCCCGCGGGACTCCAATTACGATGAGCAGTTCTTC.

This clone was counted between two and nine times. The CDR3 nucleotides read TGTGCCTGGAGTCGGCTAGCGGGAGGGCTGGAGCAGTTCTTC. Translation: CAWSRLAGGLEQFF. The J gene is TRBJ2-1, the V gene TRBV30; 12 bases match TRBD2. Germline V gene data show CDR1 as GTSNPN and CDR2 as SVGIG (reference sequence). V lost 2 bases, J lost 10 bases, and 6 bases stayed unmatched. This CDR3 has 14 residues.

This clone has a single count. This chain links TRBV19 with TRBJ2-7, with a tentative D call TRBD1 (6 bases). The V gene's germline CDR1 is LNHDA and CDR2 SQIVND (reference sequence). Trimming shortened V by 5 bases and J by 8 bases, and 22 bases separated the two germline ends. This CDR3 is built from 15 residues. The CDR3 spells CASSQKPDRRYKQYF. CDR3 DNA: TGTGCCAGTAGTCAGAAACCGGACAGACGGTACAAGCAGTACTTC.

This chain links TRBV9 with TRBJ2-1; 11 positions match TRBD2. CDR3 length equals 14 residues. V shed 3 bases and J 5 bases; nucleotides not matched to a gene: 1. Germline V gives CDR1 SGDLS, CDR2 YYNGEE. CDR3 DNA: TGTGCCAGCAGCGGACTAGCGGGAAACAATGAGCAGTTCTTC. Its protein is CASSGLAGNNEQFF. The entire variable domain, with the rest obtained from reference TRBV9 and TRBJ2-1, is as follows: DSGVTQTPKHLITATGQRVTLRCSPRSGDLSVYWYQQSLDQGLQFLIQYYNGEERAKGNILERFSAQQFPDLHSELNLSSLELGDSALYFCASSGLAGNNEQFFGPGTRLTVL.

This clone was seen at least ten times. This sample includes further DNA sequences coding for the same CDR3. The CDR3 DNA reads as TGTGCCTGGGCAGACAGTTTCAATCAGCCCCAGCATTTT. Encoded protein: CAWADSFNQPQHF. V and J are TRBV30 and TRBJ1-5; D is possibly TRBD1 (5 bases). The CDR3 has 13 residues. Between the trimmed V and J ends, which lost 5 bases and 3 bases, there was a span of 11 bases. Germline-derived CDR1 and CDR2 are GTSNPN and SVGIG (reference sequence).

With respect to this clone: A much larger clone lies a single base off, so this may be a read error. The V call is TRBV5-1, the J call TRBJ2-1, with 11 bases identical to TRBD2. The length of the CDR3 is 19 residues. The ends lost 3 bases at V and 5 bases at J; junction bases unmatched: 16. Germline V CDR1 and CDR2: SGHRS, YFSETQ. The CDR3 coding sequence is TGCGCCAGCAGCTCCCGGTGTAGCGGGAGGGCTCCTTCCGACAATGAGCAGTTCTTC. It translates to CASSSRCSGRAPSDNEQFF. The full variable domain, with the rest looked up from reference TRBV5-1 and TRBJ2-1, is KAGVTQTPRYLIKTRGQQVTLSCSPISGHRSVSWYQQTPGQGLQFLFEYFSETQRNKGNFPGRFSGRQFSNSRSEMNVSTLELGDSALYLCASSSRCSGRAPSDNEQFFGPGTRLTVL.

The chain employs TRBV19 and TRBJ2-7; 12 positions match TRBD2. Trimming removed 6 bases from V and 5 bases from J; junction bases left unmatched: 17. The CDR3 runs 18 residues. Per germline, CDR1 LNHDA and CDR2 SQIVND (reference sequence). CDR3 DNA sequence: TGTGCCAGTAGCCCCGCGGGGGTGCGGACTAGCGGGAACCACGAGCAGTACTTC. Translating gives CASSPAGVRTSGNHEQYF.

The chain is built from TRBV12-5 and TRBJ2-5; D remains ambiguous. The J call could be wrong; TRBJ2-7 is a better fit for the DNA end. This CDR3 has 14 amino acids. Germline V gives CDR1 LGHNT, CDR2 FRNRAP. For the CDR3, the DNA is TGTGCTAGTGCCCGTACTGGGCTGGGCGACGAGCAGTACTTC. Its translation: CASARTGLGDEQYF.

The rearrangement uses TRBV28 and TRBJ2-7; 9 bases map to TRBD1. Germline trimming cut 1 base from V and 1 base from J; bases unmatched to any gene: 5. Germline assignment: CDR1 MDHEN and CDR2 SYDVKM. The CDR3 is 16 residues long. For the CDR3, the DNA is TGTGCCAGCAGTTTATCTGGACAGGGGATATCCTACGAGCAGTACTTC. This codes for CASSLSGQGISYEQYF.

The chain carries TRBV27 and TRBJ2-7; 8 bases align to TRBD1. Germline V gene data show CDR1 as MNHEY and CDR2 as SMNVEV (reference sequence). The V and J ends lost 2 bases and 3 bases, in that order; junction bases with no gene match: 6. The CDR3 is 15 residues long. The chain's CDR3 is CASSLGTGTHYEQYF. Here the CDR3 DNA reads TGTGCCAGCAGTTTAGGGACAGGTACCCACTACGAGCAGTACTTC.

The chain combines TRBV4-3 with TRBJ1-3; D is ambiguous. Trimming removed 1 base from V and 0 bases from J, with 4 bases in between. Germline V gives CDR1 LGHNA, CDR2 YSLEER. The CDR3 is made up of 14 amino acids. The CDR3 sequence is CASSQGDSGNTIYF. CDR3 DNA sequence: TGCGCCAGCAGCCAAGGAGACTCTGGAAACACCATATATTTT.

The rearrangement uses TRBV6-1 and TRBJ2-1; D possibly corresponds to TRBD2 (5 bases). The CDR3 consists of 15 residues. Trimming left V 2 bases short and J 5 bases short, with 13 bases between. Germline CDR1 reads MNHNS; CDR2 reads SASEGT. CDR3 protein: CASSERSGFNNEQFF. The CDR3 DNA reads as TGTGCCAGCAGTGAACGGTCGGGATTCAACAATGAGCAGTTCTTC.